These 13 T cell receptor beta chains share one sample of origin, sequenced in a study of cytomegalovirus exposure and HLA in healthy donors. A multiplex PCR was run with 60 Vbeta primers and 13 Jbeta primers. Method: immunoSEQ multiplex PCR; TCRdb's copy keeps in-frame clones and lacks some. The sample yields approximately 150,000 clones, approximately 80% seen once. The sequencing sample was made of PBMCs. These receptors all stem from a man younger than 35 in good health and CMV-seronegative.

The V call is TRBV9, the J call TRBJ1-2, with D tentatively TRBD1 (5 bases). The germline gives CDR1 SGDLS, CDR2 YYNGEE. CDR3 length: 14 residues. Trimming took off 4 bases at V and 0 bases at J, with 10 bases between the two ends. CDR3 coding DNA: TGTGCCAGCAGCTCAAAGGGGTCTAACTATGGCTACACCTTC. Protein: CASSSKGSNYGYTF.

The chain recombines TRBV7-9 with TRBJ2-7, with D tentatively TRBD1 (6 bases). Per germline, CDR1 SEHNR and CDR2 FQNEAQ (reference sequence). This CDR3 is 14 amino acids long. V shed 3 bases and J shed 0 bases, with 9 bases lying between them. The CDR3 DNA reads TGTGCCAGCAGCTTTGCAGGGGTCTCCTACGAGCAGTACTTC. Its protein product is CASSFAGVSYEQYF.

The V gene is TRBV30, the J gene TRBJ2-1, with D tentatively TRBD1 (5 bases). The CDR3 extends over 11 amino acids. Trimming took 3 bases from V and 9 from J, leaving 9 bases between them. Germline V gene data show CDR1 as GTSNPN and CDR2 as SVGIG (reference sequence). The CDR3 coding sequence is TGTGCCTGGAGGTGGGGCATTGAGCAGTTCTTC. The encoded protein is CAWRWGIEQFF. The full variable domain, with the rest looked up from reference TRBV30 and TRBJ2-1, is SQTIHQWPATLVQPVGSPLSLECTVEGTSNPNLYWYRQAAGRGLQLLFYSVGIGQISSEVPQNLSASRPQDRQFILSSKKLLLSDSGFYLCAWRWGIEQFFGPGTRLTVL.

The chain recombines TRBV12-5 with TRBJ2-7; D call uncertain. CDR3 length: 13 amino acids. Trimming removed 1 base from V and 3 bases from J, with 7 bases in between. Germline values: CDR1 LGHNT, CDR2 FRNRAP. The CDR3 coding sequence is TGTGCTAGTGGTTTGGGTGGCGGCTACGAGCAGTACTTC. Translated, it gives CASGLGGGYEQYF. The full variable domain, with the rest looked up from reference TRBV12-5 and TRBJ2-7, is DARVTQTPRHKVTEMGQEVTMRCQPILGHNTVFWYRQTMMQGLELLAYFRNRAPLDDSGMPKDRFSAEMPDATLATLKIQPSEPRDSAVYFCASGLGGGYEQYFGPGTRLTVT.

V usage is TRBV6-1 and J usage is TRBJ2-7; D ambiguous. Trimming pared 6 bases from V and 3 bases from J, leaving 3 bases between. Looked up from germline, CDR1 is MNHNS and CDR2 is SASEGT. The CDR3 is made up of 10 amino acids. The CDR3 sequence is CASSLYEQYF. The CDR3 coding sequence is TGTGCCAGCAGCCTCTACGAGCAGTACTTC.

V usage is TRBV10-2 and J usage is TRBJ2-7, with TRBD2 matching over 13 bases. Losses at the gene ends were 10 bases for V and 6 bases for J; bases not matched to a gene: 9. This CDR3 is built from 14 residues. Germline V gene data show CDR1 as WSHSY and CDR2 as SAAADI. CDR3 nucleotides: TGCGCCACCAGAACCGGACTAGCGGGAGTCGAGCAGTACTTC. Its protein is CATRTGLAGVEQYF.

CDR3 DNA: TGTGCCAGCAGTTTGCGAGCGGGGATCACAGATACGCAGTATTTT. Amino acid sequence: CASSLRAGITDTQYF. The rearrangement links TRBV28 to TRBJ2-3, with 7 bases matching TRBD2. The J segment lost 2 bases and the V segment lost 3 bases, leaving 5 bases of the junction unmatched. The CDR3 runs to 15 residues. Germline lookup yields CDR1 MDHEN and CDR2 SYDVKM.

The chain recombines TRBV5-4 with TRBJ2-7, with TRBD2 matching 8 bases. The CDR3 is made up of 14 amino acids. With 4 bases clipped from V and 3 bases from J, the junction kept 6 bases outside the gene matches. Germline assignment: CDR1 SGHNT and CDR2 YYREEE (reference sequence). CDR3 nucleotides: TGTGCCAGCAGCGTAAATAGCGGGAACTACGAGCAGTACTTC. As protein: CASSVNSGNYEQYF.

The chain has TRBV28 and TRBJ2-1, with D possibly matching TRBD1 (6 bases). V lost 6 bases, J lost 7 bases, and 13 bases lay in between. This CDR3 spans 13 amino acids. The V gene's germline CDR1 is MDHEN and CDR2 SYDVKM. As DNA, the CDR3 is TGTGCCAGCAGAACCGGGACAAATAATGAGCAGTTCTTC. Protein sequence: CASRTGTNNEQFF.

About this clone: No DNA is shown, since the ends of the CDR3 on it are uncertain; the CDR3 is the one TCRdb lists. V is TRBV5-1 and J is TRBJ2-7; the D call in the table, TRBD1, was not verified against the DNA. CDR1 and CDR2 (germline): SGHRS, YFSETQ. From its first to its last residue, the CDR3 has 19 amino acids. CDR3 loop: CASWGRTASYEQYFGEQYF.

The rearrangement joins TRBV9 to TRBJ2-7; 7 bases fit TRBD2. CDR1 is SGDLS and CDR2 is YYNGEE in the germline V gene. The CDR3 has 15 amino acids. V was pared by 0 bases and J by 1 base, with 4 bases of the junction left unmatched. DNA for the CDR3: TGTGCCAGCAGCGTAGGGAGTAGCGGGTCCTACGAGCAGTACTTC. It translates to CASSVGSSGSYEQYF.

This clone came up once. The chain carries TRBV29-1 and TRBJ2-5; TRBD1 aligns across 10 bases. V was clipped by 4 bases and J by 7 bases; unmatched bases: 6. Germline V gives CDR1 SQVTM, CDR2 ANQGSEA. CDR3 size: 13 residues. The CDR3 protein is CSVVGTGVVTQYF. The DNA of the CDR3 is TGCAGCGTTGTCGGGACAGGGGTTGTGACCCAGTACTTC.

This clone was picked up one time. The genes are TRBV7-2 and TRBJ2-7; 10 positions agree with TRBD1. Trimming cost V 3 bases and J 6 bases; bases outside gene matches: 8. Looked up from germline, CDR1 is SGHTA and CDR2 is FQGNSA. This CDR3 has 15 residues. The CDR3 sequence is CASSFSATGGIEQYF. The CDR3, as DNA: TGTGCCAGCAGCTTTTCCGCGACAGGGGGCATCGAGCAGTACTTC. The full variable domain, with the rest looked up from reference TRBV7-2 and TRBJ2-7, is GAGVSQSPSNKVTEKGKDVELRCDPISGHTALYWYRQSLGQGLEFLIYFQGNSAPDKSGLPSDRFSAERTGGSVSTLTIQRTQQEDSAVYLCASSFSATGGIEQYFGPGTRLTVT.